This TCR beta chain was recovered during a study of T cell responses to AZD1222 COVID-19 vaccine. Overall study findings and caveats: Clonal diversity may have been underestimated in mostly white British donors.

Of note for this clone: Its antigen is undetermined.

The CDR3 contains 11 residues. V was shortened by 0 bases and J by 8 bases, with 3 bases between the two germline ends. Germline V gene sequence: CDR1 SGHNT, CDR2 YYREEE (reference sequence). Profiling relied on immunoSEQ multiplex PCR, and the TCRdb table lists in-frame clones only, not all of them. The data show under 150,000 clones, about 89% seen once. The rearrangement links TRBV5-4 to TRBJ2-1; the D is unclear. The sample here was peripheral blood, taken 28 days after the second AZD1222 dose. The TCR comes from an adult who received the AZD1222 COVID-19 vaccine. The CDR3 DNA follows: TGTGCCAGCAGCTTGGCTCATGAGCAGTTCTTC. As protein: CASSLAHEQFF.